One sample yielded the 20 T cell receptor beta chains listed below, sequenced in a study of T cell changes during pregnancy in multiple sclerosis. TCRdb keeps only in-frame clones here, not all; method: immunoSEQ multiplex PCR. Of around 31,000 clones in the sample, around 88% are singletons; the top ten hold roughly 0.72%. The input for sequencing was CD4+ T cells from peripheral blood mononuclear cells, taken in the first trimester of pregnancy. Source of these receptors: a female donor in good health, enrolled as a control in a pregnancy study.

V and J are TRBV7-8 and TRBJ1-5; D not resolved. Germline CDR1 reads SGHVS; CDR2 reads FQNEAQ. Trimming left V 0 bases short and J 4 bases short, with 7 bases between. This CDR3 has 14 amino acids. As DNA, the CDR3 is TGTGCCAGCAGCTTAGCGGGAGGTAATCAGCCCCAGCATTTT. This gives the protein CASSLAGGNQPQHF.

The chain employs TRBV9 and TRBJ2-2; a weak D match, TRBD1 (5 bases). Germline-derived CDR1 and CDR2 are SGDLS and YYNGEE. Trimming stripped 4 bases from V and 2 bases from J, with 15 bases between. The CDR3 sequence is 16 residues long. CDR3 DNA sequence: TGTGCCAGCAGCCCCCGGGCTAGGGGTAACACCGGGGAGCTGTTTTTT. Translation: CASSPRARGNTGELFF.

The CDR3 nucleotides read TGTGCCAGCAGCGAAGAGCACCCTGGGGCCAACGTCCTGACTTTC. Translating it yields CASSEEHPGANVLTF. J is TRBJ2-6 and V is TRBV9; D uncertain. Germline values: CDR1 SGDLS, CDR2 YYNGEE. The CDR3 contains 15 residues. V was shortened by 3 bases and J by 2 bases, with 9 bases between the two germline ends.

The V and J genes are TRBV5-6 and TRBJ1-2; possible D gene TRBD1, 6 bases. V shed 2 bases and J shed 8 bases, with 13 bases lying between them. The CDR3 extends over 13 amino acids. CDR1 is SGHDT and CDR2 is YYEEEE in the germline V gene. The DNA for the CDR3 is TGTGCCAGCAGCTTTTCAGGGGTAGGCGGCTACACCTTC. Its protein is CASSFSGVGGYTF.

The V gene is TRBV6-5, the J gene TRBJ1-5; D uncertain. V lost 5 bases to trimming and J lost 2 bases, with 13 bases between them. CDR3 length: 15 amino acids. Germline V lookup: CDR1 MNHEY, CDR2 SVGAGI. The CDR3 sequence is CASSPVGRGNQPQHF. The CDR3, as DNA: TGTGCCAGCAGTCCTGTAGGGAGGGGCAATCAGCCCCAGCATTTT.

This chain connects TRBV2 to TRBJ2-7; D gene uncertain. Germline V CDR1 and CDR2: SNHLY, FYNNEI. V lost 6 bases to trimming and J lost 6 bases, with 15 bases between them. There are 13 residues in the CDR3. CDR3 residues: CASRSDVSGEQYF. CDR3 DNA sequence: TGTGCCAGCAGAAGCGATGTGTCGGGCGAGCAGTACTTC.

The chain combines TRBV2 with TRBJ2-5; maybe TRBD1 (5 bases). The CDR3 covers 13 residues. Germline V gene sequence: CDR1 SNHLY, CDR2 FYNNEI. V shed 7 bases and J shed 5 bases, with 14 bases lying between them. In DNA form, the CDR3 reads TGTGCCAGCAATAGGGGCGCGATGGAGACCCAGTACTTC. Translated, it gives CASNRGAMETQYF.

The chain uses TRBV5-1 and TRBJ1-5; D not resolved. V was trimmed by 0 bases and J by 0 bases, leaving 7 bases between them. This CDR3 contains 15 residues. Looked up from germline, CDR1 is SGHRS and CDR2 is YFSETQ. DNA of the CDR3: TGCGCCAGCAGCTTGGACGGGTATAGCAATCAGCCCCAGCATTTT. As protein: CASSLDGYSNQPQHF.

The rearrangement joins TRBV23-1 to TRBJ2-1; 7 nucleotides match TRBD2. TRBV23-1 is an ORF; its function is uncertain. This CDR3 is 19 amino acids long. The junction had 16 bases not matched to a gene; V was cut back by 2 bases and J by 3 bases. The DNA for the CDR3 is TGCGCCAGCAGTCAAACCCCTTTACCGATAGCGGGTGTCTACAATGAGCAGTTCTTC. As protein: CASSQTPLPIAGVYNEQFF.

The chain combines TRBV19 with TRBJ2-7; no clear D gene. The CDR3 has 13 amino acids. Germline CDR1 is LNHDA and CDR2 is SQIVND (reference sequence). V lost 5 bases, J lost 0 bases, and 8 bases lay in between. Here the CDR3 DNA reads TGTGCCAGTAGTGAGACAAGCTCCTACGAGCAGTACTTC. Protein product: CASSETSSYEQYF.

V is TRBV6-6 and J is TRBJ2-7; maybe TRBD1 (6 bases). The ends were cut back, 2 bases at V and 5 bases at J, with 16 bases in the middle. This CDR3 is built from 15 residues. Germline loops: CDR1 MNHNY, CDR2 SVGAGI (reference sequence). CDR3 loop: CASSYGMVTGDEQYF. Here the CDR3 DNA reads TGTGCCAGCAGTTACGGAATGGTGACAGGCGACGAGCAGTACTTC.

This chain links TRBV5-1 with TRBJ1-1; 8 nucleotides match TRBD1. The V gene's germline CDR1 is SGHRS and CDR2 YFSETQ. This CDR3 comprises 13 residues. Unmatched junction bases numbered 6, after V lost 0 bases and J lost 11 bases. CDR3 in DNA: TGCGCCAGCAGCTTGGAGCAGGGGGCGGGGGCTTTCTTT. Protein: CASSLEQGAGAFF.

This sequence joins TRBV6-6 and TRBJ2-1; no clear D. Trimming removed 5 bases at V and 6 bases at J, with 8 bases between. Germline-derived CDR1 and CDR2 are MNHNY and SVGAGI (reference sequence). The CDR3 is made up of 12 amino acids. The CDR3 DNA is TGTGCCAGCAGTCCCCCGAGCAATGAGCAGTTCTTC. This sequence encodes CASSPPSNEQFF.

The gene calls are TRBV7-2 and TRBJ1-2; D is ambiguous. The CDR3 length is 14 residues. The V end was cut by 4 bases, the J end by 5 bases, with 14 bases between. CDR1 is SGHTA, CDR2 FQGNSA, per germline. In DNA form, the CDR3 reads TGTGCCAGCAGCTCGAAGACGGGTCCTTATGGCTACACCTTC. It is translated as CASSSKTGPYGYTF.

The chain has TRBV4-2 and TRBJ1-2; maybe TRBD1 (5 bases). V shed 0 bases and J shed 2 bases, with 13 bases lying between them. Per the germline V gene, CDR1 is LGHNA and CDR2 is YNFKEQ. The CDR3 is made up of 16 amino acids. CDR3 residues: CASSQDTQGRNYGYTF. DNA of the CDR3: TGTGCCAGCAGCCAAGATACGCAGGGCCGAAACTATGGCTACACCTTC.

The J gene is TRBJ2-1, the V gene TRBV18; possible D gene TRBD1, 5 bases. Germline-derived CDR1 and CDR2 are KGHSH and LQKENI. The CDR3 is 14 residues long. V lost 6 bases, J lost 3 bases, and 12 bases lay in between. As DNA, the CDR3 is TGTGCCAGCTCTTACCAGGGATTCTACAATGAGCAGTTCTTC. Its protein product is CASSYQGFYNEQFF.

The V and J genes are TRBV14 and TRBJ1-2, with 8 bases that match TRBD1. The CDR3 has 14 residues. Germline V lookup: CDR1 SGHDN, CDR2 FVKESK. Unmatched junction bases numbered 5, after V lost 4 bases and J lost 4 bases. CDR3 residues: CASSLDRGGYGYTF. Written as DNA, the CDR3 is TGTGCCAGCAGCCTAGACAGGGGCGGCTATGGCTACACCTTC.

This chain joins TRBV19 and TRBJ1-1; D remains ambiguous. The CDR3 totals 13 residues. The V gene's germline CDR1 is LNHDA and CDR2 SQIVND (reference sequence). The V end lost 7 bases, the J end lost 5 bases, and 14 bases lay between the germline ends. CDR3 DNA sequence: TGTGCCAGTACCAGGATGCGTGGGACTGAAGCTTTCTTT. Protein: CASTRMRGTEAFF.

The CDR3 spells CASRDRPGQGGGYSGANVLTF. CDR3 coding DNA: TGTGCCAGCAGGGATAGACCGGGACAGGGGGGTGGTTACTCTGGGGCCAACGTCCTGACTTTC. The chain employs TRBV2 and TRBJ2-6, with 11 positions matching TRBD1. CDR1 is SNHLY and CDR2 is FYNNEI in the germline V gene. This CDR3 has 21 residues. The trim removed 6 bases at V and 0 bases at J, leaving 16 bases unmatched.

The chain links TRBV5-1 to TRBJ1-2; D is unresolved. Germline V gives CDR1 SGHRS, CDR2 YFSETQ. The CDR3 totals 13 residues. Trimming shortened V by 4 bases and J by 8 bases, and 15 bases separated the two germline ends. In DNA, the CDR3 is TGCGCCAGCAGCCCGGACGGATCGGGGGGCTACACCTTC. It is translated as CASSPDGSGGYTF.